This TCR beta chain originates from a study of post-analysis software for immune sequencing data. Study background: Recorded disease courses covered relapsing-remitting, secondary progressive and progressive-relapsing multiple sclerosis. Some patients had no subtype annotation.

Unique molecular identifiers were built into the TCR beta cDNA libraries. Starting from roughly 1.1 to 9.2 million T cells, the study yielded about 500,000 cDNA molecules. TCRdb reanalysed the PCR reads using MiXCR and keeps one entry per CDR3 protein. The sample consists of 750,000 to 950,000 distinct CDR3 sequences, around 50% of them appearing once. Material for sequencing was blood. The receptor's source is a girl aged 5 to 17 with multiple sclerosis.

The CDR3 loop is CASSSQVITDTQYF. DNA of the CDR3: TGCGCCAGCAGTAGTCAAGTGATAACAGATACGCAGTATTTT. The rearrangement uses TRBV5-1 and TRBJ2-3; D uncertain. Germline V gene lookup returns CDR1 SGHRS and CDR2 YFSETQ. V was trimmed by 5 bases and J by 3 bases, leaving 13 bases between them. The CDR3 is made up of 14 amino acids.